The sample holds a few counts of the clone carrying this T cell receptor beta chain. This specimen comes from a study of CD8+ T cells in alopecia areata. The CDR3 spans 14 residues. The V gene's germline CDR1 is MNHEY and CDR2 SMNVEV (reference sequence). V lost 5 bases and J lost 4; bases outside the gene matches: 5. It was cDNA, reverse transcribed from extracted RNA, that served as the sequencing template. TCRdb keeps only in-frame clones here, not all; method: immunoSEQ multiplex PCR. This table holds 110,000 to 150,000 clones, approximately 50% found once. This TCR came from a human donor with alopecia areata. This chain joins TRBV27 and TRBJ2-7, with 10 bases fitting TRBD2. The starting material was CD4+ T cells sorted from blood, obtained at week 0. The CDR3 DNA reads as TGTGCCAGCAGTCTAGCGGGAGCCGGGTACGAGCAGTACTTC. Translating gives CASSLAGAGYEQYF.